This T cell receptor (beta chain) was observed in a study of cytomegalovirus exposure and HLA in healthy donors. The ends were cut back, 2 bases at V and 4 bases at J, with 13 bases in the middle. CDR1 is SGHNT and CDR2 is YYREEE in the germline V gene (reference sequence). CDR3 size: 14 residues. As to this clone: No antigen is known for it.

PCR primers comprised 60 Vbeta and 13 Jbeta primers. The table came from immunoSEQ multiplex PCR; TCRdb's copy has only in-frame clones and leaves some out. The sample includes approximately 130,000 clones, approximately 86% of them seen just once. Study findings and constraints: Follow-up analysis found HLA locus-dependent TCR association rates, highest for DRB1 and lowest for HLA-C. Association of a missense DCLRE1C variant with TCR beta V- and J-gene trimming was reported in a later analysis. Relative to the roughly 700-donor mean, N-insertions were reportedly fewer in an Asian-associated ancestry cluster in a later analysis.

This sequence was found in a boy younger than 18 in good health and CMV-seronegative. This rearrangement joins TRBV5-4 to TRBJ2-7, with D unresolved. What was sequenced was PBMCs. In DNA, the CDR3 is TGTGCCAGCAGCTTCGGCGGAGACTCTTACGAGCAGTACTTC. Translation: CASSFGGDSYEQYF.